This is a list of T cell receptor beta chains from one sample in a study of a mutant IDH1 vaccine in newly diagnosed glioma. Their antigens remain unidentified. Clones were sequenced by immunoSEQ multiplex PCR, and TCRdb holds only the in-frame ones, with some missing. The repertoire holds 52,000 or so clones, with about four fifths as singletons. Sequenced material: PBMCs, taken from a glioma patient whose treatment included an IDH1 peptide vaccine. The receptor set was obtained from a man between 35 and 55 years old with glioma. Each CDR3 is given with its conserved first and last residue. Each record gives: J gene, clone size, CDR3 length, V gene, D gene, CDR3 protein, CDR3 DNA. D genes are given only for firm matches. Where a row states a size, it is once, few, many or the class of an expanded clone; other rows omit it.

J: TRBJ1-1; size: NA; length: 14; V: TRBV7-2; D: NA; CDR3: CASSRRRMEAEAFF; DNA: TGTGCCAGCAGTCGCCGGCGCATGGAAGCTGAAGCTTTCTTT
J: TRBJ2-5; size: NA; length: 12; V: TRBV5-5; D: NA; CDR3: CASSPGQETQYF; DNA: TGTGCCAGCAGCCCGGGTCAGGAGACCCAGTACTTC
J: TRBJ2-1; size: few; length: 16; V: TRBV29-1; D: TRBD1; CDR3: CSGKTQGQGGYNEQFF; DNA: TGCAGCGGGAAAACACAGGGACAGGGAGGGTACAATGAGCAGTTCTTC
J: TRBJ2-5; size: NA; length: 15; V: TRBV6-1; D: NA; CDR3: CASSEFGPRGETQYF; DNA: TGTGCCAGCAGTGAATTTGGTCCACGAGGAGAGACCCAGTACTTC
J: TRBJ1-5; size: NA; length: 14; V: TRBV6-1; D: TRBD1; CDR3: CASSELGQGRPQHF; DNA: TGTGCCAGCAGTGAATTGGGACAGGGACGGCCCCAGCATTTT
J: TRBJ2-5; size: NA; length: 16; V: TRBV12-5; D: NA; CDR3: CASGLVDKRLGETQYF; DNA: TGTGCTAGTGGTTTGGTAGATAAGAGACTGGGAGAGACCCAGTACTTC
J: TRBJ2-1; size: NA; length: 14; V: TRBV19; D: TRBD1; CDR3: CASSMTGGRNEQFF; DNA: TGTGCCAGTAGTATGACAGGGGGTCGGAATGAGCAGTTCTTC
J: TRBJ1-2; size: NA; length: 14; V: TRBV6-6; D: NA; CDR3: CASSSARRDYGYTF; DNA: TGTGCCAGCAGTTCGGCCAGGAGGGACTATGGCTACACCTTC
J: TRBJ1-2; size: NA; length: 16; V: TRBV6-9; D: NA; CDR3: CASSYIYRSHPDGYTF; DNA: TGTGCCAGCAGTTACATCTACAGGTCTCACCCCGATGGCTACACCTTC
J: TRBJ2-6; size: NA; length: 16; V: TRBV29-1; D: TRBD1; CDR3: CSVGGDRESGANVLTF; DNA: TGCAGCGTTGGGGGGGACAGGGAGTCTGGGGCCAACGTCCTGACTTTC
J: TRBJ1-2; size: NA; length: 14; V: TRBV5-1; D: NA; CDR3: CASSLFRQGEGYTF; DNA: TGCGCCAGCAGCTTGTTTCGGCAGGGTGAAGGCTACACCTTC
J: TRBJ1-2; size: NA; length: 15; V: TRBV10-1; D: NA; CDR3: CASSDFRDGQDGYTF; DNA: TGCGCCAGCAGTGACTTCCGGGACGGGCAGGATGGCTACACCTTC
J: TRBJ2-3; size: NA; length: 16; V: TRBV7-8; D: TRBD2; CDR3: CASSLELAGGLHGQYF; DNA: TGTGCCAGCAGCTTAGAACTAGCGGGGGGGCTCCATGGGCAGTATTTT
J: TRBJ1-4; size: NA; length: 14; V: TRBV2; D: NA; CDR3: CASSVRGGNEKLFF; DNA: TGTGCCAGCAGTGTACGGGGTGGTAATGAAAAACTGTTTTTT
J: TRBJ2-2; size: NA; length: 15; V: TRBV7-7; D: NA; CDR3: CASSATDLSSGELFF; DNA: TGTGCTAGCAGCGCCACGGACCTTAGCTCCGGGGAGCTGTTTTTT